Below are 26 T cell receptor beta chains sequenced from a single sample in a study of identical twins. TCRdb used MiXCR to reprocess the 5' RACE reads, holding one entry per CDR3 protein. The sample has about 480,000 distinct CDR3 sequences, 11% to 15% seen once. The sample also formed part of further work on yellow fever vaccine responses in identical twins.

Sequenced: CD4+ T cells sorted from blood. The receptors here all came from a woman between 18 and 30 years old in good health.

The V call is TRBV6-1, the J call TRBJ2-5, with a weak D call TRBD1 (5 bases). V lost 8 bases, J lost 2 bases, and 18 bases lay in between. The CDR3 runs to 15 residues. The germline V gene encodes CDR1 MNHNS and CDR2 SASEGT. CDR3: CASRGASRTQETQYF. In nucleotides, the CDR3 is TGTGCCAGCCGCGGAGCGAGCAGGACACAAGAGACCCAGTACTTC.

The table lists this clonotype with many counts. This rearrangement joins TRBV7-2 to TRBJ2-7; 7 bases align to TRBD1. V gave up 0 bases and J gave up 3 bases; unmatched junction bases: 5. Germline CDR1 SGHTA, CDR2 FQGNSA. This CDR3 is built from 15 residues. CDR3 coding DNA: TGTGCCAGCAGCTTAGCAAAGGGGGCGAGCTACGAGCAGTACTTC. Translating it yields CASSLAKGASYEQYF.

V is TRBV12-3 or TRBV12-4 and J is TRBJ2-2; 10 nucleotides align to TRBD2. The CDR3 loop spans 17 amino acids. V trimming: 1 base; J trimming: 1 base; junction bases outside the gene matches: 3. CDR3 nucleotide sequence: TGTGCCAGCAGTTTAGTTAGCGGGGGGAAGAACACCGGGGAGCTGTTTTTT. This encodes CASSLVSGGKNTGELFF.

The sample holds a few counts of this clonotype. The V and J genes are TRBV29-1 and TRBJ2-3; D is possibly TRBD1 or TRBD2 (5 bases each). V lost 5 bases and J 2 bases, leaving 17 bases between the germline ends. The CDR3 contains 15 residues. Germline CDR1 SQVTM, CDR2 ANQGSEA. The chain's CDR3 is CSVPSLREITDTQYF. CDR3 nucleotide sequence: TGCAGCGTTCCATCCCTCAGGGAGATCACAGATACGCAGTATTTT.

This chain uses TRBV24-1 with TRBJ2-1; D may be TRBD2 (5 bases). Germline CDR1 reads KGHDR; CDR2 reads SFDVKD. The V end lost 6 bases, the J end lost 2 bases, and 13 bases lay between the germline ends. The CDR3 is 15 amino acids. CDR3 nucleotides: TGTGCCACCAGTAGGGCGGGTGGTACCTACAATGAGCAGTTCTTC. The encoded protein is CATSRAGGTYNEQFF.

CDR3 region: CASSPGRGQYF. For the CDR3, the DNA is TGTGCCAGCAGTCCTGGCAGGGGGCAGTACTTC. The chain uses TRBV27 and TRBJ2-7; tentative D call: TRBD1 (6 bases). Germline V gene data show CDR1 as MNHEY and CDR2 as SMNVEV (reference sequence). Trimming cost V 5 bases and J 9 bases, with 11 bases left between them. This CDR3 has 11 residues.

This clonotype has at least ten counts. J is TRBJ2-7 and V is TRBV3-1, with TRBD2 matching 11 bases. This CDR3 spans 17 amino acids. V was clipped by 5 bases and J by 7 bases; unmatched bases: 16. Germline CDR1 reads LGHDT; CDR2 reads YNNKEL (reference sequence). CDR3 sequence (DNA): TGTGCCAGCAGCGAAAAGACTAGCGGGGCTCCTACGCGGGAGCAGTACTTC. The encoded protein is CASSEKTSGAPTREQYF.

This clonotype has at least ten counts. One end of the junction varies from germline; a read error may be responsible. This chain uses TRBV5-1 with TRBJ2-3; weak D call: TRBD1 (6 bases). The CDR3 loop spans 14 amino acids. Germline CDR1 is SGHRS and CDR2 is YFSETQ. CDR3 residues: CASSLTGSTDTQYF. The DNA of the CDR3 is TGTGCCAGCAGTTTAACAGGGAGCACAGATACGCAGTATTTT.

V gene TRBV12-3 or TRBV12-4 combines with J gene TRBJ2-3; 9 bases are shared with TRBD1. V gave up 6 bases and J gave up 4 bases; unmatched junction bases: 5. CDR3 length: 14 residues. This CDR3 is CASSRDRVADTQYF. DNA for the CDR3: TGTGCCAGCAGCCGGGACAGGGTGGCAGATACGCAGTATTTT.

This clonotype was seen more than once but under ten times. V is TRBV10-3 and J is TRBJ2-1; D unresolved. From germline, CDR1 is ENHRY and CDR2 SYGVKD. Trimming took 2 bases from V and 8 from J, leaving 7 bases between them. The CDR3 contains 12 residues. The CDR3 sequence: CAISELGDEQFF. Written as DNA, the CDR3 is TGTGCCATCAGTGAGCTGGGTGATGAGCAGTTCTTC.

This clonotype was counted a few times. The CDR3 loop is CASSPRQGKNIQYF. CDR3 DNA sequence: TGTGCCAGCTCACCTCGACAGGGTAAAAACATTCAGTACTTC. The rearrangement links TRBV18 to TRBJ2-4; 7 bases fit TRBD1. Germline V gene sequence: CDR1 KGHSH, CDR2 LQKENI. J gave up 4 bases and V 3 bases, and 3 bases lay outside the gene matches. The CDR3 length is 14 residues.

Turning to this clonotype: The junction departs from germline at one end; a sequencing error may be responsible. The chain recombines TRBV6-2 or TRBV6-3 with TRBJ2-1; TRBD1 aligns across 9 bases. Germline V gene sequence: CDR1 MNHEY, CDR2 SVGEGT. The CDR3 length is 13 residues. In nucleotides, the CDR3 is TGTGCCAGCAGTTTCGAACCACAGGGGGCTCTAGTCTTC. Translated, it gives CASSFEPQGALVF.

This clonotype was found many times. The genes are TRBV29-1 and TRBJ1-1, with D perhaps matching TRBD1 (5 bases). V lost 5 bases to trimming and J lost 1 base, with 8 bases between them. This CDR3 has 12 residues. The V gene's germline CDR1 is SQVTM and CDR2 ANQGSEA. The CDR3 sequence: CSVSRGNTEAFF. The CDR3 bases are TGCAGCGTTTCTAGGGGGAACACTGAAGCTTTCTTT.

The sample holds many counts of this clonotype. The V gene is TRBV6-5, the J gene TRBJ2-7; TRBD1 agrees at 8 bases. With 0 bases clipped from V and 2 bases from J, the junction kept 3 bases outside the gene matches. CDR3 length equals 15 residues. Germline-derived CDR1 and CDR2 are MNHEY and SVGAGI. Written as DNA, the CDR3 is TGTGCCAGCAGTTACTCCCGGGACAGGACCTACGAGCAGTACTTC. Amino acid sequence: CASSYSRDRTYEQYF.

This clonotype turned up a few times. The chain has TRBV12-3 or TRBV12-4 and TRBJ1-2, with D tentatively TRBD1 (5 bases). CDR3 length: 15 residues. Trimming took 3 bases from V and 1 from J, leaving 12 bases between them. The CDR3 DNA reads as TGTGCCAGCAGTTTGACAGCAGAACTTAACTATGGCTACACCTTC. This translates into CASSLTAELNYGYTF.

The J gene is TRBJ2-1, the V gene TRBV5-1, with D perhaps TRBD2 (5 bases). The CDR3 is 15 residues long. Germline V CDR1 and CDR2: SGHRS, YFSETQ. The V end was cut by 3 bases, the J end by 8 bases, with 18 bases between. The CDR3 is CASSYSGVNSDEQFF. The CDR3 DNA follows: TGCGCCAGCAGCTACTCAGGTGTAAATAGCGATGAGCAGTTCTTC.

The J gene is TRBJ2-7, the V gene TRBV20-1; 9 nucleotides align to TRBD1. The CDR3 sequence is 16 residues long. Unmatched junction bases numbered 12, after V lost 0 bases and J lost 6 bases. CDR1 is DFQATT, CDR2 SNEGSKA, per germline (reference sequence). The CDR3 loop reads CSARDGGQGPAGEQYF. In DNA, the CDR3 is TGCAGTGCTAGAGATGGGGGACAGGGTCCTGCAGGCGAGCAGTACTTC.

V is TRBV15 and J is TRBJ2-1, with 9 bases fitting TRBD2. The junction had 9 bases not matched to a gene; V was cut back by 0 bases and J by 9 bases. Looked up from germline, CDR1 is LNHNV and CDR2 is YYDKDF (reference sequence). This CDR3 contains 16 residues. CDR3 nucleotide sequence: TGTGCCACCAGCAGAGATCTAAGGCGGGGGGGCGGTGAGCAGTTCTTC. This translates into CATSRDLRRGGGEQFF.

This clonotype was recorded a few times. CDR3 in amino acids: CASSPPSGSNTGELFF. CDR3 DNA: TGTGCCAGCAGTCCCCCTAGCGGGAGTAACACCGGGGAGCTGTTTTTT. The chain is built from TRBV27 and TRBJ2-2, with 10 bases matching TRBD2. J gave up 2 bases and V 5 bases, and 5 bases lay outside the gene matches. This CDR3 spans 16 amino acids. The germline CDR1 and CDR2 sequences are MNHEY and SMNVEV (reference sequence).

The V call is TRBV25-1, the J call TRBJ2-1; 9 nucleotides line up with TRBD1. The junction had 9 bases not matched to a gene; V was cut back by 3 bases and J by 6 bases. Germline values: CDR1 MGHDK, CDR2 SYGVNS. CDR3 size: 16 residues. CDR3 loop: CASSDSQGAFFNEQFF. The CDR3 nucleotides are TGTGCCAGCAGTGACTCACAGGGGGCATTTTTCAATGAGCAGTTCTTC.

The chain joins TRBV11-2 to TRBJ2-1; D gene ambiguous. This CDR3 contains 14 residues. With 4 bases removed from V and 8 bases from J, the gap between germline ends came to 15 bases. Germline V gene data show CDR1 as SGHAT and CDR2 as FQNNGV. CDR3 sequence (DNA): TGTGCCAGCAGCTCAAAGACATTCACCCATGAGCAGTTCTTC. Its translation: CASSSKTFTHEQFF.

The sample holds a few counts of this clonotype. The chain carries TRBV4-3 and TRBJ2-7; D could derive from TRBD1 or TRBD2 (7 bases each). Germline-derived CDR1 and CDR2 are LGHNA and YSLEER. The CDR3 is 14 amino acids. V lost 4 bases and J 4 bases, leaving 14 bases between the germline ends. The CDR3, as DNA: TGCGCCAGCAGCCGACAGGGAGGGGGATACGAGCAGTACTTC. Translating it yields CASSRQGGGYEQYF.

This clonotype was detected many times. The chain links TRBV12-3 or TRBV12-4 to TRBJ1-2; TRBD1 matches at 10 bases. Germline trimming cut 3 bases from V and 4 bases from J; bases unmatched to any gene: 5. This CDR3 has 15 amino acids. CDR3 residues: CASSFRGQGIYGYTF. The CDR3 region has the DNA TGTGCCAGCAGTTTCAGGGGACAGGGGATCTATGGCTACACCTTC.

This clonotype was counted ten times or more. The chain is built from TRBV5-1 and TRBJ2-2; D gene ambiguous. V lost 0 bases and J lost 0, with 3 bases in between. The CDR3 is 14 residues long. CDR1 and CDR2 from the germline V gene are SGHRS and YFSETQ. The CDR3: CASSLDTNTGELFF. The CDR3 region has the DNA TGCGCCAGCAGCTTGGACACGAACACCGGGGAGCTGTTTTTT.

In its sample, this clonotype was seen a few times. The rearrangement joins TRBV12-3 or TRBV12-4 to TRBJ1-1, with no clear D. V was shortened by 4 bases and J by 4 bases, with 16 bases between the two germline ends. This CDR3 is 15 amino acids long. CDR3 bases: TGTGCCAGCAGTTCCCCTAGTGTGGGGAGCACTGAAGCTTTCTTT. Translated: CASSSPSVGSTEAFF.

This clonotype was detected a few times. The chain has TRBV5-1 and TRBJ2-7; perhaps TRBD1 as D (6 bases). Deletions cut 1 base from V and 2 bases from J, with 10 bases between. CDR1 is SGHRS and CDR2 is YFSETQ in the germline V gene. The CDR3 has 14 amino acids. The CDR3 DNA is TGCGCCAGCAGCTTGTCGGGACACCCCTACGAGCAGTACTTC. It specifies CASSLSGHPYEQYF.